One sample yielded the 26 T cell receptor beta chains listed below, sequenced in a study of CD8 T cells in Susac syndrome. Random-hexamer reverse transcription was applied to about 0.45 to 1 ug RNA. TCRdb analysed the immunoSEQ multiplex PCR reads with MiXCR anew, one entry per CDR3 protein. The data show about 150,000 distinct CDR3 sequences, roughly 96% seen once. Sequencing input: CD8+ T cells from PBMCs. Every receptor here comes from a human donor with multiple sclerosis.

The V call is TRBV7-8, the J call TRBJ2-5, with 8 bases lining up with TRBD2. V gave up 0 bases and J gave up 2 bases; unmatched junction bases: 8. There are 17 residues in the CDR3. Germline values: CDR1 SGHVS, CDR2 FQNEAQ. CDR3 in amino acids: CASSLAPWIAGQETQYF. DNA of the CDR3: TGTGCCAGCAGCTTAGCCCCGTGGATAGCGGGACAAGAGACCCAGTACTTC.

The rearrangement links TRBV9 to TRBJ2-1; TRBD1 matches at 7 bases. Germline V gene lookup returns CDR1 SGDLS and CDR2 YYNGEE. CDR3 length: 12 amino acids. The V gene end was trimmed by 3 bases and the J gene end by 11 bases; junction bases not matched to a gene: 5. CDR3 sequence (DNA): TGTGCCAGCAGCGCCGGGACAGCCAAGCAGTTCTTC. This translates into CASSAGTAKQFF.

V usage is TRBV12-3 or TRBV12-4 and J usage is TRBJ2-2, with 8 bases aligning to TRBD2. Losses at the gene ends were 0 bases for V and 6 bases for J; bases not matched to a gene: 9. The length of the CDR3 is 17 residues. The CDR3 DNA reads TGTGCCAGCAGTTTAGCGCTCAGCGGGGGCCTTTCCGGGGAGCTGTTTTTT. This translates into CASSLALSGGLSGELFF.

The chain uses TRBV29-1 and TRBJ1-6, with 11 bases lining up with TRBD1. The CDR3 runs 14 residues. Germline CDR1 reads SQVTM; CDR2 reads ANQGSEA. Trimming removed 6 bases from V and 9 bases from J; junction bases left unmatched: 7. The CDR3 spells CSVATGTGGSPLHF. The CDR3 DNA reads as TGCAGCGTCGCTACCGGGACAGGGGGTTCACCCCTCCACTTT.

The chain has TRBV24-1 and TRBJ1-5, with 8 bases identical to TRBD1. V gave up 12 bases and J gave up 4 bases; unmatched junction bases: 10. CDR1 and CDR2 from the germline V gene are KGHDR and SFDVKD. The CDR3 contains 14 residues. CDR3 in amino acids: CAPERDRGNQPQHF. The CDR3 DNA reads as TGTGCCCCAGAGAGAGACAGGGGAAATCAGCCCCAGCATTTT.

The chain joins TRBV23-1 to TRBJ1-4, with a weak D call TRBD1 (5 bases). TRBV23-1 is an ORF; its function is uncertain. V was pared by 0 bases and J by 3 bases, with 17 bases between. The CDR3 sequence is 18 residues long. CDR3 residues: CASSQSAGGACPNEKLFF. The CDR3 nucleotides read TGCGCCAGCAGTCAATCGGCGGGGGGAGCTTGCCCTAATGAAAAACTGTTTTTT.

The J gene is TRBJ2-1, the V gene TRBV4-1; a weak D match, TRBD2 (5 bases). The CDR3 sequence is 14 residues long. The ends were cut back, 5 bases at V and 8 bases at J, with 16 bases in the middle. Germline assignment: CDR1 MGHRA and CDR2 YSYEKL. The DNA for the CDR3 is TGCGCCAGCAGCTCCACGTTGGGCGGGCATGAGCAGTTCTTC. The encoded protein is CASSSTLGGHEQFF.

The J gene is TRBJ2-5, the V gene TRBV19; D gene ambiguous. Germline values: CDR1 LNHDA, CDR2 SQIVND (reference sequence). The CDR3 is 14 amino acids. Deletions cut 0 bases from V and 7 bases from J, with 12 bases between. In nucleotides, the CDR3 is TGTGCCAGTAGTATAGATGTCTACCTAAGGACCCAGTACTTC. It yields the protein CASSIDVYLRTQYF.

The J gene is TRBJ1-1, the V gene TRBV9; D is possibly TRBD1 (5 bases). Trimming left V 5 bases short and J 6 bases short, with 20 bases between. CDR3 size: 15 residues. Germline loops: CDR1 SGDLS, CDR2 YYNGEE. CDR3 loop: CASRAPGGSWPEAFF. The CDR3 nucleotides are TGTGCCAGCAGAGCCCCCGGGGGGTCGTGGCCTGAAGCTTTCTTT.

The J gene is TRBJ1-5, the V gene TRBV2; D not certain. The V end was cut by 1 base, the J end by 4 bases, with 8 bases between. Looked up from germline, CDR1 is SNHLY and CDR2 is FYNNEI. The CDR3 loop spans 14 amino acids. The CDR3 reads CASSEGQINQPQHF. The CDR3 DNA reads as TGTGCCAGCAGTGAAGGGCAGATAAATCAGCCCCAGCATTTT.

The gene calls are TRBV2 and TRBJ1-6; no reliable D call. The germline V and J ends were trimmed by 3 bases and 7 bases, with 16 bases remaining between them. Germline V gene sequence: CDR1 SNHLY, CDR2 FYNNEI. CDR3 length: 16 amino acids. Here the CDR3 DNA reads TGTGCCAGCAGTGACTACCTCCCTTCCCCGAATTCACCCCTCCACTTT. It encodes CASSDYLPSPNSPLHF.

The chain has TRBV29-1 and TRBJ2-3; 15 bases fit TRBD2. CDR3 length: 17 amino acids. Germline V gives CDR1 SQVTM, CDR2 ANQGSEA. Trimming cost V 4 bases and J 1 base; bases outside gene matches: 6. CDR3 amino acids: CSVVWTSGGARTDTQYF. The CDR3 DNA is TGCAGCGTTGTCTGGACTAGCGGGGGGGCCCGCACAGATACGCAGTATTTT.

This clonotype has a single count. The chain employs TRBV29-1 and TRBJ1-2, with unresolved D. V was cut by 0 bases and J by 5 bases, with 13 bases left in between. The CDR3 totals 14 residues. Germline V gives CDR1 SQVTM, CDR2 ANQGSEA. The CDR3 is CSVEDETREYGYTF. In DNA, the CDR3 is TGCAGCGTTGAAGATGAAACCCGGGAGTATGGCTACACCTTC.

V gene TRBV29-1 combines with J gene TRBJ2-3; 9 bases map to TRBD1. With 6 bases clipped from V and 3 bases from J, the junction kept 7 bases outside the gene matches. This CDR3 spans 14 amino acids. In germline, CDR1 is SQVTM, CDR2 ANQGSEA. The CDR3 sequence is CSVDTGTGTDTQYF. Written as DNA, the CDR3 is TGCAGCGTCGATACCGGGACAGGGACAGATACGCAGTATTTT.

This clonotype has just one count. This chain links TRBV12-3 or TRBV12-4 with TRBJ2-1; 8 nucleotides line up with TRBD1. This CDR3 region has 13 residues. The trim removed 5 bases at V and 9 bases at J, leaving 6 bases unmatched. CDR3 sequence reads: CASSPGTGFEQFF. As DNA, the CDR3 is TGTGCCAGCAGTCCCGGGACAGGATTTGAGCAGTTCTTC.

The gene calls are TRBV29-1 and TRBJ1-2; 10 nucleotides match TRBD1. The CDR3 has 16 residues. The V segment lost 4 bases and the J segment 2 bases; nucleotides outside the gene matches: 10. Looked up from germline, CDR1 is SQVTM and CDR2 is ANQGSEA. The CDR3 bases are TGCAGCGTTGGATCTTGGGGACAGGGGAGCAACTATGGCTACACCTTC. Translating gives CSVGSWGQGSNYGYTF.

This clonotype has just one count. The chain combines TRBV20-1 with TRBJ1-1; possibly TRBD1 for D (5 bases). The CDR3 is made up of 14 amino acids. Germline V gene lookup returns CDR1 DFQATT and CDR2 SNEGSKA (reference sequence). Deletions cut 1 base from V and 3 bases from J, with 12 bases between. CDR3 region: CSARVAQVDTEAFF. The CDR3 region has the DNA TGCAGTGCTAGAGTGGCACAGGTAGACACTGAAGCTTTCTTT.

The chain is built from TRBV29-1 and TRBJ1-2; 8 positions match TRBD1. Trimming took 7 bases from V and 6 from J; bases not matched to a gene: 7. The CDR3 is 12 amino acids. The V gene's germline CDR1 is SQVTM and CDR2 ANQGSEA. DNA of the CDR3: TGCAGCGACTGGACAGGGCAACATGGCTACACCTTC. Residues: CSDWTGQHGYTF.

This chain connects TRBV5-4 to TRBJ2-3; 8 bases align to TRBD2. V was pared by 4 bases and J by 0 bases, with 10 bases of the junction left unmatched. Per germline, CDR1 SGHNT and CDR2 YYREEE (reference sequence). The CDR3 sequence is 17 residues long. The CDR3 loop reads CASSDGLATASTDTQYF. DNA of the CDR3: TGTGCCAGCAGCGACGGACTAGCCACTGCTAGCACAGATACGCAGTATTTT.

V and J are TRBV30 and TRBJ2-5; TRBD1 matches 9 bases. The germline V gene encodes CDR1 GTSNPN and CDR2 SVGIG (reference sequence). V shed 2 bases and J 5 bases; nucleotides not matched to a gene: 9. This CDR3 has 15 residues. In nucleotides, the CDR3 is TGTGCCTGGAGTCTCCACAGGGGGCGCGGGGAGACCCAGTACTTC. Its translation: CAWSLHRGRGETQYF.

The V call is TRBV5-4, the J call TRBJ1-2; D may be TRBD1 (6 bases). V was clipped by 2 bases and J by 4 bases, with 12 bases between them. The CDR3 totals 14 residues. Germline values: CDR1 SGHNT, CDR2 YYREEE (reference sequence). The DNA for the CDR3 is TGTGCCAGCAGCTTCCCCGACAGGCTCTATGGCTACACCTTC. This translates into CASSFPDRLYGYTF.

The rearrangement uses TRBV29-1 and TRBJ2-3; D may match TRBD1 or TRBD2 (5 bases each). The germline V gene has CDR1 SQVTM and CDR2 ANQGSEA. Trimming stripped 6 bases from V and 8 bases from J, with 12 bases between. The CDR3 is 11 residues long. This CDR3 reads CSVGEGATQYF. The DNA for the CDR3 is TGCAGCGTGGGGGAAGGGGCTACGCAGTATTTT.

The rearrangement joins TRBV19 to TRBJ1-5; D possibly corresponds to TRBD1 (5 bases). Trimming pared 1 base from V and 3 bases from J, leaving 13 bases between. The length of the CDR3 is 16 residues. Germline V gives CDR1 LNHDA, CDR2 SQIVND (reference sequence). CDR3 sequence reads: CASSIVGGSVNQPQHF. The CDR3 nucleotides are TGTGCCAGTAGTATAGTTGGGGGTTCGGTCAATCAGCCCCAGCATTTT. The full variable domain, with the rest looked up from reference TRBV19 and TRBJ1-5, is DGGITQSPKYLFRKEGQNVTLSCEQNLNHDAMYWYRQDPGQGLRLIYYSQIVNDFQKGDIAEGYSVSREKKESFPLTVTSAQKNPTAFYLCASSIVGGSVNQPQHFGDGTRLSIL.

This chain joins TRBV19 and TRBJ2-5; 9 bases match TRBD1. The CDR3 sequence is 17 residues long. Germline assignment: CDR1 LNHDA and CDR2 SQIVND (reference sequence). J gave up 4 bases and V 3 bases, and 12 bases lay outside the gene matches. CDR3: CASSIFSGTGHGETQYF. CDR3 nucleotide sequence: TGTGCCAGTAGTATCTTCTCCGGGACAGGGCATGGAGAGACCCAGTACTTC.

The chain employs TRBV5-4 and TRBJ1-5; D ambiguous. CDR1 SGHNT and CDR2 YYREEE come from the germline V gene (reference sequence). The length of the CDR3 is 16 residues. Between the trimmed V and J ends, which lost 1 base and 2 bases, there was a span of 13 bases. The CDR3 loop is CASSLPLFEGNQPQHF. CDR3 coding DNA: TGTGCCAGCAGCTTGCCCCTTTTCGAAGGCAATCAGCCCCAGCATTTT.

This chain links TRBV23-1 with TRBJ1-2, with a possible D match to TRBD1 (6 bases). TRBV23-1 belongs to the ORF category, with a function that is uncertain. V dropped 0 bases and J dropped 6 bases, with 17 bases sitting between them. The CDR3 is made up of 16 amino acids. The CDR3: CASSQSAGDILDGYTF. For the CDR3, the DNA is TGCGCCAGCAGTCAATCAGCAGGGGACATTTTGGATGGCTACACCTTC.